The 3 T cell receptor beta chains below all came from one sample that was sequenced in a study of sequential checkpoint blockade in melanoma. Regarding treatment: randomized to nivolumab then ipilimumab (arm A) or the reverse (arm B). The method was immunoSEQ multiplex PCR; TCRdb's version includes in-frame clones alone and lacks a portion of them. The table lists about 28,000 clones, about 83% of them singletons. The material sequenced was CD8+ T cells sorted from blood (inferred from file names), taken from a patient given nivolumab and ipilimumab in sequence. The receptors come from a human donor with melanoma.

The chain uses TRBV9 and TRBJ1-5; D is unclear. V lost 7 bases and J lost 3, with 8 bases in between. CDR1 SGDLS and CDR2 YYNGEE come from the germline V gene. The length of the CDR3 is 12 residues. The CDR3 DNA sequence: TGTGCCAGCGGCCCCTTCAATCAGCCCCAGCATTTT. Translation: CASGPFNQPQHF.

This rearrangement joins TRBV4-3 to TRBJ2-2; 8 bases map to TRBD2. Per the germline V gene, CDR1 is LGHNA and CDR2 is YSLEER. Trimming at V came to 0 bases and at J to 5 bases, leaving 5 bases not matched to a gene. There are 16 residues in the CDR3. As DNA, the CDR3 is TGCGCCAGCAGCCAAGATCCGGGAGGGCCTACCGGGGAGCTGTTTTTT. Translation gives CASSQDPGGPTGELFF.

V gene TRBV30 combines with J gene TRBJ2-7; possibly TRBD2 for D (6 bases). In germline, CDR1 is GTSNPN, CDR2 SVGIG (reference sequence). V lost 6 bases and J lost 5, with 20 bases in between. This CDR3 region has 14 residues. The CDR3 DNA follows: TGTGCCTGCTCCCAGTGGGGGGAATACAACGAGCAGTACTTC. Protein product: CACSQWGEYNEQYF.